The rows below give T cell receptor beta chains drawn from one sample of a study of blood T cell repertoires in COVID-19. Here immunoSEQ multiplex PCR was the method, and the copy in TCRdb shows in-frame clones only, minus some. The data show around 620,000 clones, with 75% to 90% seen just once and about 0.26% held by the top ten. Sequenced: peripheral blood. The receptor set was obtained from a woman between 18 and 29 years old with acute or convalescent COVID-19. Each CDR3 is given with its conserved first and last residue. Each record gives: CDR3 protein, CDR3 DNA, J gene, V gene, D gene, clone size. D genes are given only for firm matches. Clone size is not always given. Where it is, it says once, few, many or a class for expanded clones.

CDR3: CASSQAGDGGANVLTF
DNA: TGCGCCAGCAGCCAAGCAGGGGATGGCGGGGCCAACGTCCTGACTTTC
J: TRBJ2-6
V: TRBV4-3
D: -
size: few

CDR3: CASSIEGYWGRYNEQFF
DNA: TGTGCCAGTAGTATAGAGGGGTACTGGGGCCGATACAATGAGCAGTTCTTC
J: TRBJ2-1
V: TRBV19
D: -
size: -

CDR3: CASSYSIPAGNFGYTF
DNA: TGTGCCAGCAGTTACTCGATTCCTGCAGGAAATTTTGGCTACACCTTC
J: TRBJ1-2
V: TRBV6-5
D: -
size: -

CDR3: CSVVNRVSDTEAFF
DNA: TGCAGCGTTGTCAACAGGGTGTCGGACACTGAAGCTTTCTTT
J: TRBJ1-1
V: TRBV29-1
D: -
size: -

CDR3: CASSGLTDTQYF
DNA: TGTGCCAGCAGTGGACTCACAGATACGCAGTATTTT
J: TRBJ2-3
V: TRBV2
D: -
size: -

CDR3: CSAPGGPVFNF
DNA: TGCAGTGCTCCGGGGGGGCCGGTCTTTAATTTT
J: TRBJ2-3
V: TRBV20-1
D: TRBD2
size: -

CDR3: CASSLGQGSETQYF
DNA: TGCGCCAGCAGCTTGGGACAGGGGTCGGAGACCCAGTACTTC
J: TRBJ2-5
V: TRBV5-1
D: TRBD1
size: -

CDR3: CARGGQGAPPRGYTF
DNA: TGTGCCAGAGGTGGACAGGGGGCTCCCCCAAGGGGCTACACCTTC
J: TRBJ1-2
V: TRBV21-1
D: -
size: -

CDR3: CAVGGGGSYEQYF
DNA: TGTGCCGTAGGGGGGGGCGGCTCCTACGAGCAGTACTTC
J: TRBJ2-7
V: TRBV10-3
D: -
size: -

CDR3: CASRETGQGRYEQYF
DNA: TGCGCCAGCCGGGAAACGGGACAGGGAAGGTACGAGCAGTACTTC
J: TRBJ2-7
V: TRBV5-1
D: TRBD1
size: -